This TCR beta chain comes out of a study of glioma-infiltrating T cells after dendritic cell vaccination. Study conclusions and caveats: No direct clonality-survival link was found; a diverse polyclonal response may matter.

In the case of this clone: Its cognate antigen is unknown. Other DNA sequences in the sample encode the same CDR3.

CDR3 length equals 13 residues. The V gene lost 4 bases and the J gene lost 11 bases, with 17 bases spanning the gap. The germline gives CDR1 MNHNS, CDR2 SASEGT. Amplification used 60 V beta primers and 13 J beta primers. The data were produced by immunoSEQ multiplex PCR, yet TCRdb's version contains in-frame clones alone and is incomplete. The sample has under 100,000 clones, roughly three quarters seen once; the top ten hold approximately 6%. The chain employs TRBV6-1 and TRBJ1-1; D is perhaps TRBD1 (5 bases). The receptor comes from a human donor with glioblastoma. The sample here was blood, taken before dendritic cell vaccination. The CDR3 region has the DNA TGTGCCAGCAGTGGGGGGACGGGCCTAGCGGCTTTCTTT. Its translation is CASSGGTGLAAFF.